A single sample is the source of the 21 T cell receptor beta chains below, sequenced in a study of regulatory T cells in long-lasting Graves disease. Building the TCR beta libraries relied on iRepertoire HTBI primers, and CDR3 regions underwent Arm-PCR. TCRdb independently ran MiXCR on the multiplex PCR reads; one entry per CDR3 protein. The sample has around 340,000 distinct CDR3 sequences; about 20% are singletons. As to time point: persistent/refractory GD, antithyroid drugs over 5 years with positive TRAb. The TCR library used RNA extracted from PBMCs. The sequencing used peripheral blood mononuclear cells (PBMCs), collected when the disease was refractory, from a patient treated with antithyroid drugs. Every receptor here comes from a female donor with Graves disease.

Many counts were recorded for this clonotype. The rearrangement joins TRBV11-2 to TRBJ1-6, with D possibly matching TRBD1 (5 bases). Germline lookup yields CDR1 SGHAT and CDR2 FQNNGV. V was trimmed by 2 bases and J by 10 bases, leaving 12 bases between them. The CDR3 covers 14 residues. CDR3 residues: CASSLIWGSSPLHF. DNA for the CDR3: TGTGCCAGCAGCTTAATCTGGGGGTCATCACCCCTCCACTTT.

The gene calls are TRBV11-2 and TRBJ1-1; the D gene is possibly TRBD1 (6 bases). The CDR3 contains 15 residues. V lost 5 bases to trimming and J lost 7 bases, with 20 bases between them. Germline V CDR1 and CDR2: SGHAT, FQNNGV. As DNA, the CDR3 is TGTGCCAGCAGCATCCGAGGGGGGCAGGAGCATGAAGCTTTCTTT. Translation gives CASSIRGGQEHEAFF.

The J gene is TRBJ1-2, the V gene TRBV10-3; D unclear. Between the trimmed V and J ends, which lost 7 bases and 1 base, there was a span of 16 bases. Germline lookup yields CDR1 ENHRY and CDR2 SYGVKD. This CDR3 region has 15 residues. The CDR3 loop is CAITEGGRFNYGYTF. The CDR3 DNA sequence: TGTGCCATCACCGAGGGCGGCAGATTTAACTATGGCTACACCTTC.

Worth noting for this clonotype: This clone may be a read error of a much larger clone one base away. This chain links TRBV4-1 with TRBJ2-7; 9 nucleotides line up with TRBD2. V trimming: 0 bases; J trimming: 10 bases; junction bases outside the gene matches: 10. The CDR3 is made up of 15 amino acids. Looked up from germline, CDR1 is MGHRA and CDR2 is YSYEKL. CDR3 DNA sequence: TGCGCCAGCAGCCAAGAAGGGGGCGGGAGGGGTCGCCAGTACTTC. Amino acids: CASSQEGGGRGRQYF.

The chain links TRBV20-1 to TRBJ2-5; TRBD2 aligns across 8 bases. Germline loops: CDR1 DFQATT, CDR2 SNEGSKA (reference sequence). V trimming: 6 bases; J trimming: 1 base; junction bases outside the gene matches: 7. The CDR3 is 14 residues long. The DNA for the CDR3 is TGCAGTGCCAGGACTAGCAGGGGCCAAGAGACCCAGTACTTC. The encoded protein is CSARTSRGQETQYF.

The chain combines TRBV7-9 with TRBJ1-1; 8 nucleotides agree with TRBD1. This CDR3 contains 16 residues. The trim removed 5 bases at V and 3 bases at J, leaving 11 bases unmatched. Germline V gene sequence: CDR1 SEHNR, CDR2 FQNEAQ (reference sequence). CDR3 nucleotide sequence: TGTGCCAGCAGCCTCCGGGCAGGGGGCCGGGACACTGAAGCTTTCTTT. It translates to CASSLRAGGRDTEAFF.

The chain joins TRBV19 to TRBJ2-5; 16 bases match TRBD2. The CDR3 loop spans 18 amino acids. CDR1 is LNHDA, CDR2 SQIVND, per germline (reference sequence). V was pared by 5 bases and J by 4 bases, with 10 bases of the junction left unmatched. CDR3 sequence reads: CASSPRGLAGGRGETQYF. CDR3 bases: TGTGCCAGTAGTCCCCGGGGACTAGCGGGGGGGAGGGGAGAGACCCAGTACTTC.

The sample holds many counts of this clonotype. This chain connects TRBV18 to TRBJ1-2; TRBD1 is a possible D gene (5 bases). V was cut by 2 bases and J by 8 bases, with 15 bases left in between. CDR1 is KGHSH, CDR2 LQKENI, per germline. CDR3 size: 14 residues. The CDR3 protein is CASSPGREPWGYTF. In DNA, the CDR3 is TGTGCCAGCTCACCAGGCAGGGAACCTTGGGGCTACACCTTC.

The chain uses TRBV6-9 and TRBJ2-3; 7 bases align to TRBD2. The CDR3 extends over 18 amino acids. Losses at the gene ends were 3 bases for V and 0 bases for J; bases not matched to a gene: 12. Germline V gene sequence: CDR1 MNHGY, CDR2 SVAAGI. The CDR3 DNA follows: TGTGCCAGCAGTTACAGGGCTCCTAGCGGACTTAGCACAGATACGCAGTATTTT. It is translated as CASSYRAPSGLSTDTQYF.

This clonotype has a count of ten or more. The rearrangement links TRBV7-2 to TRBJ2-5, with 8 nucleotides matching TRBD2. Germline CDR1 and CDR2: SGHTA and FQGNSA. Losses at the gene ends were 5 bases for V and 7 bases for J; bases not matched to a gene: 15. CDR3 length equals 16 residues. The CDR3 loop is CASSRPGLGPQGTQYF. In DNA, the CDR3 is TGTGCCAGCAGCCGACCGGGACTAGGCCCGCAGGGGACCCAGTACTTC.

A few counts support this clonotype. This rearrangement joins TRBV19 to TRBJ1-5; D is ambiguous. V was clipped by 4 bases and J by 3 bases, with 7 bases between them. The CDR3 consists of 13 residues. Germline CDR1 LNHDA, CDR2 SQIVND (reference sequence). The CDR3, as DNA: TGTGCCAGTAGTAAAAGTTACAATCAGCCCCAGCATTTT. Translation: CASSKSYNQPQHF.

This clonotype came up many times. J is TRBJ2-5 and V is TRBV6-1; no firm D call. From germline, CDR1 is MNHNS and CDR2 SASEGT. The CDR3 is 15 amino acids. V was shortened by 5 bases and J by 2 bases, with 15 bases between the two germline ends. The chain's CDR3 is CASSPSIDTQETQYF. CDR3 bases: TGTGCCAGCAGTCCCAGCATCGACACTCAAGAGACCCAGTACTTC.

This CDR3 reads CASSLVLVTGKGNGYTF. The CDR3 nucleotides read TGCGCCAGCAGCTTGGTGCTCGTGACAGGGAAGGGTAATGGCTACACCTTC. The chain combines TRBV5-1 with TRBJ1-2; 7 nucleotides line up with TRBD1. The CDR3 is 17 residues long. Germline CDR1 is SGHRS and CDR2 is YFSETQ. J lost 6 bases, V lost 0 bases, and 14 bases had no gene match.

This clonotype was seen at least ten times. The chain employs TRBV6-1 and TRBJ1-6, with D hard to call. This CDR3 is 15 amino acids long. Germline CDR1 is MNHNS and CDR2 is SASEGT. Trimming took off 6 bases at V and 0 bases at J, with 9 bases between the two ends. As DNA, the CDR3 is TGTGCCAGCAGCTTTAAGAGCTCCTATAATTCACCCCTCCACTTT. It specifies CASSFKSSYNSPLHF.

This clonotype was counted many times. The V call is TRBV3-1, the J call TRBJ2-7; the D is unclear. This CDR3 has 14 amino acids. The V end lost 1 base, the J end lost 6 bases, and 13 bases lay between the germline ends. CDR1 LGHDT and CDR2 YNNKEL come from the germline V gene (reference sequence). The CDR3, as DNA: TGTGCCAGCAGCCAAGGAACAACTACGTTCGAGCAGTACTTC. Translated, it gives CASSQGTTTFEQYF.

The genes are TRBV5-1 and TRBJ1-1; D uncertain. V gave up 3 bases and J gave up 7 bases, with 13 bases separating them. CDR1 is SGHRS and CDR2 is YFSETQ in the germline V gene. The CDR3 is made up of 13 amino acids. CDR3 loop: CASSYSAADEAFF. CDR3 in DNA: TGCGCCAGCAGCTACTCGGCAGCAGATGAAGCTTTCTTT.

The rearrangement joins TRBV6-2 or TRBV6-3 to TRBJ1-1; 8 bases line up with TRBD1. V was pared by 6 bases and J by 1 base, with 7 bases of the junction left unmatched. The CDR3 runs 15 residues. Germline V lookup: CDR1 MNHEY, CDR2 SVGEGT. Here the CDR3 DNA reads TGTGCCAGCAGAAAACCAGGGACAGGGAACACTGAAGCTTTCTTT. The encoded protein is CASRKPGTGNTEAFF.

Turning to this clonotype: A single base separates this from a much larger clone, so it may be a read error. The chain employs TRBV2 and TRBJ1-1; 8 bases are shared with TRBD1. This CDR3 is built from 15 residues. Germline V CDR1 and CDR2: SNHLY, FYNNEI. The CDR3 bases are TGTGCCAGCAGTGTCTCACAGGGGGGCTTCACTGGAGCTTTCTTT. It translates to CASSVSQGGFTGAFF.

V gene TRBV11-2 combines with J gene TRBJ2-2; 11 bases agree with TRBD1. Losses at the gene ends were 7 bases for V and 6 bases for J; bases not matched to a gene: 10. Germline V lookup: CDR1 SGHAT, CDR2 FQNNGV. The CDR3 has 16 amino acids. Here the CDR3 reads CASTYTGQGASGELFF. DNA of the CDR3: TGTGCCAGCACCTACACCGGACAGGGGGCTTCCGGGGAGCTGTTTTTT.

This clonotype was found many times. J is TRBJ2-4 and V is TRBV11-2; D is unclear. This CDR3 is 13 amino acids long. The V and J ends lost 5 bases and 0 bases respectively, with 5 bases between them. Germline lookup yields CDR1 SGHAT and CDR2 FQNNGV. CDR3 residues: CASSRTAKNIQYF. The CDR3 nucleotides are TGTGCCAGCAGCCGAACAGCCAAAAACATTCAGTACTTC. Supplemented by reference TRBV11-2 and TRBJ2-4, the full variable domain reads EAGVAQSPRYKIIEKRQSVAFWCNPISGHATLYWYQQILGQGPKLLIQFQNNGVVDDSQLPKDRFSAERLKGVDSTLKIQPAKLEDSAVYLCASSRTAKNIQYFGAGTRLSVL.

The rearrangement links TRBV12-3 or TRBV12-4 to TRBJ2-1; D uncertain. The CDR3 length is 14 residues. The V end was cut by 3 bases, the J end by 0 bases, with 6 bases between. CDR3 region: CASSFAISYNEQFF. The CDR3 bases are TGTGCCAGCAGTTTCGCTATCTCCTACAATGAGCAGTTCTTC.